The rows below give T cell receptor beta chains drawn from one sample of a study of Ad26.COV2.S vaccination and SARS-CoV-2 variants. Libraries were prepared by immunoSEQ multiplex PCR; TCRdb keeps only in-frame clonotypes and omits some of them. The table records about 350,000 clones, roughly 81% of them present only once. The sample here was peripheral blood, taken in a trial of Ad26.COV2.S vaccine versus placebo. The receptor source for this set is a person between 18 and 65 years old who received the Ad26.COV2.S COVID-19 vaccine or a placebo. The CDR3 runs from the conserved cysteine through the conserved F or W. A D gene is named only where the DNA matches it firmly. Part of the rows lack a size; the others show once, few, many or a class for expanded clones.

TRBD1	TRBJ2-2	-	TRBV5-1	CASSLGQTGTYTGELFF	TGCGCCAGCAGCTTGGGCCAGACAGGGACGTACACCGGGGAGCTGTTTTTT
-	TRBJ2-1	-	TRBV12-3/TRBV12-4	CASGPSLQFF	TGTGCCAGCGGCCCCAGCCTTCAGTTCTTC
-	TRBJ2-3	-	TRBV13	CASSHQDTQYF	TGTGCCAGCAGCCACCAAGATACGCAGTATTTT
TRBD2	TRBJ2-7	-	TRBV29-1	CSVVRTSGPFYEQYF	TGCAGCGTTGTCCGGACTAGCGGACCCTTCTACGAGCAGTACTTC
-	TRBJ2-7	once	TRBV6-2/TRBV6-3	CASSYVGDHEQYF	TGTGCCAGCAGTTACGTAGGGGACCACGAGCAGTACTTC
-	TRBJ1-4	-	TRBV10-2	CASSAWEGTNEKLFF	TGCGCCAGCAGTGCATGGGAGGGAACTAATGAAAAACTGTTTTTT
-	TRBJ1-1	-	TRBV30	CAWSPRQDTEAFF	TGTGCCTGGAGTCCTAGACAGGACACTGAAGCTTTCTTT
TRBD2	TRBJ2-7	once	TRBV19	CASSIGGLGSYEQYF	TGTGCCAGTAGTATAGGGGGACTAGGGTCCTACGAGCAGTACTTC
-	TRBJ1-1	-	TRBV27	CASSPGTLNTEAFF	TGTGCCAGCAGTCCCGGGACCTTGAACACTGAAGCTTTCTTT
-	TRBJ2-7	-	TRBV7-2	CASSLPPYEQYF	TGTGCCAGCAGCTTGCCCCCCTACGAGCAGTACTTC
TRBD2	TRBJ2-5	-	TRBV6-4	CASSPSGSTETQYF	TGTGCCAGCAGTCCTAGCGGGAGCACCGAGACCCAGTACTTC
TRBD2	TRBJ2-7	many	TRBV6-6	CASSYRAGGFNEQYF	TGTGCCAGCAGTTACAGAGCGGGAGGGTTCAACGAGCAGTACTTC
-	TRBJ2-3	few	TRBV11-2	CASSFRDTQYF	TGTGCCAGCAGCTTCAGAGATACGCAGTATTTT
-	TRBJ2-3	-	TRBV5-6	CASSPRGSTDTQYF	TGTGCCAGCAGCCCAAGGGGCAGCACAGATACGCAGTATTTT